These T cell receptor beta chains were read from a single sample in a study of cytomegalovirus exposure and HLA in healthy donors. Some clones are missing from TCRdb's copy, which holds only in-frame ones; the method was immunoSEQ multiplex PCR. The sample contains about 160,000 clones, roughly 91% of which appear only once. Sequenced material: PBMCs. Source of these receptors: a man aged 18 to 30 in good health and CMV-seropositive. Both conserved end residues are part of each CDR3. A D gene is named only where the DNA matches it firmly. The listing skips clone size in some rows; elsewhere it reads once, few, many or a size class.

>TRBD2|TRBV5-1|.|TRBJ2-7
TGCGCCAGCAGCCCACTGTTGACTAGCGGCTACGAGCAGTACTTC
CASSPLLTSGYEQYF
>TRBD2|TRBV5-4|.|TRBJ2-3
TGTGCCAGCAGCGCGGGACTAGCGGGAACCTACACAGATACGCAGTATTTT
CASSAGLAGTYTDTQYF
>TRBD1|TRBV9|.|TRBJ1-3
TGTGCCAGCAGCACGGGACAGGCCCACTCTGGAAACACCATATATTTT
CASSTGQAHSGNTIYF
>TRBD2|TRBV27|.|TRBJ2-3
TGTGCCAGCAGTTCGAATAGCGGGAGTGACACAGATACGCAGTATTTT
CASSSNSGSDTDTQYF
>.|TRBV7-9|once|TRBJ2-3
TGTGCCAGCAGCCTAAAGTCGGGTAGCACAGATACGCAGTATTTT
CASSLKSGSTDTQYF
>.|TRBV28|.|TRBJ2-6
TGTGCCTGGGGTCCGAGGACAGGGACTATCTCTGGGGCCAACGTCCTGACTTTC
CAWGPRTGTISGANVLTF
>.|TRBV19|.|TRBJ1-1
TGTGCCAGTAGTGTCCAGGGAAATTGGGCTGAAGCTTTCTTT
CASSVQGNWAEAFF
>.|TRBV9|.|TRBJ2-6
TGTGCCAGCAGCGTAGACTACTCTGGGGCCAACGTCCTGACTTTC
CASSVDYSGANVLTF
>TRBD2|TRBV2|once|TRBJ2-1
TGTGCAGCAGAGGGACTAGCGGGTTACAATGAGCAGTTCTTC
CAAEGLAGYNEQFF
>TRBD1|TRBV19|few|TRBJ1-2
TGTGCCAGTAGTCCCGGACAGGGATATGGCTACACCTTC
CASSPGQGYGYTF
>.|TRBV25-1|.|TRBJ1-4
TGTGCCAGCAGCGCTACCAATCGAACTACAGGACGGCGTGAAAAACTGTTTTTT
CASSATNRTTGRREKLFF
>.|TRBV2|once|TRBJ1-1
TGTGCCAGCCAAGTTGAGGGGACACAGAACACTGAAGCTTTCTTT
CASQVEGTQNTEAFF
>.|TRBV7-2|.|TRBJ1-2
TGTGCCAGCAGCTTGACAGAGAACTATGGCTACACCTTC
CASSLTENYGYTF
>TRBD2|TRBV5-4|.|TRBJ2-1
TGTGCCAGCACCTCCTCGGGGGTAGCGGGGAACAATGAGCAGTTCTTC
CASTSSGVAGNNEQFF
>.|TRBV5-4|.|TRBJ2-6
TGTGCCAGCAGCTCCTACAGGGCCTCTGGGGCCAACGTCCTGACTTTC
CASSSYRASGANVLTF
>TRBD1|TRBV27|once|TRBJ1-1
TGTGCCAGCACGGTCCAATGCGAAACAGGGGCCGAGAACACTGAAGCTTTCTTT
CASTVQCETGAENTEAFF
>.|TRBV15|.|TRBJ2-5
TGTGCCACCAGCAGAGATTGGGCAGCCCAAGAGACCCAGTACTTC
CATSRDWAAQETQYF
>TRBD2|TRBV5-1|.|TRBJ2-7
TGCGCCAGCAGCTTGGTAGAGTTTAGGAGTCTAGCGGGAGCGTCCGAGCAGTACTTC
CASSLVEFRSLAGASEQYF
>.|TRBV6-6|.|TRBJ1-3
TGTGCCAGCAGCCTACGAGGGGGGGGACAAAACACCATATATTTT
CASSLRGGGQNTIYF
>TRBD2|TRBV9|.|TRBJ2-5
TGTGCCAGCAGCGAAGGGACTAGCGGCCAAGAGACCCAGTACTTC
CASSEGTSGQETQYF
>TRBD1|TRBV6-1|many|TRBJ1-2
TGTGCCAGCAGTTCAGGGGGCGATGGCTACACCTTC
CASSSGGDGYTF
>TRBD2|TRBV2|.|TRBJ2-7
TGTGCCAGCAGGGGACTAGCGGGAGGACTATTGTGGGACGAGCAGTACTTC
CASRGLAGGLLWDEQYF
>.|TRBV20-1|.|TRBJ1-1
TGCAGGACGGGTCTAAACACTGAAGCTTTCTTT
CRTGLNTEAFF
>TRBD2|TRBV7-3|.|TRBJ2-3
TGTGCCAGCAGCTCTGGACTAGCGGGAGGGCGGGGCACAGATACGCAGTATTTT
CASSSGLAGGRGTDTQYF
>TRBD1|TRBV9|.|TRBJ2-1
TGTGCCAGCAGCGTCAGCTCGGGACAGTCTTCGCAGTTCTTC
CASSVSSGQSSQFF
>TRBD2|TRBV7-9|.|TRBJ2-5
TGTGCCAGCAGCCTTAGCGGGATACAAGAGACCCAGTACTTC
CASSLSGIQETQYF
>.|TRBV25-1|.|TRBJ2-3
TGTGCCAGCAGACAGACAGGCGTTAACACAGATACGCAGTATTTT
CASRQTGVNTDTQYF
>.|TRBV7-2|.|TRBJ2-1
TGTGCCAGCAGCTTAAGGAGCTCCTACAATGAGCAGTTCTTC
CASSLRSSYNEQFF
>.|TRBV28|.|TRBJ1-1
TGTGCCAGCAGACCAGACAGGCTCATGAACACTGAAGCTTTCTTT
CASRPDRLMNTEAFF